Listed here are 32 T cell receptor beta chains from one sample, sequenced in a study of T-cell memory formation after mild COVID-19. Using its own MiXCR run on the 5' RACE reads, TCRdb lists one record per CDR3 protein. This table has around 530,000 distinct CDR3 sequences, 20% to 25% appearing once. The sequenced sample was PBMCs or a T cell subset sorted from them (not recorded which). The receptor set was obtained from an adult woman who had mild COVID-19 (a few samples of this study predate the infection). Cell type and time point are not known.

The chain carries TRBV5-6 and TRBJ2-1, with 10 nucleotides matching TRBD2. From germline, CDR1 is SGHDT and CDR2 YYEEEE. Trimming cost V 1 base and J 8 bases; bases outside gene matches: 6. The CDR3 has 15 amino acids. This CDR3 is CASSLLAGEDDEQFF. As DNA, the CDR3 is TGTGCCAGCAGCTTGCTAGCGGGAGAGGACGATGAGCAGTTCTTC.

This clonotype showed up just a few times. This chain uses TRBV7-8 with TRBJ2-1; TRBD2 matches at 7 bases. The V gene end was trimmed by 2 bases and the J gene end by 4 bases; junction bases not matched to a gene: 11. CDR1 SGHVS and CDR2 FQNEAQ come from the germline V gene. The CDR3 covers 17 residues. The CDR3 sequence: CASSLNPAAGRYNEQFF. The DNA for the CDR3 is TGTGCCAGCAGCTTAAACCCAGCAGCGGGACGGTACAATGAGCAGTTCTTC.

The gene calls are TRBV7-6 and TRBJ2-5, with a weak D call TRBD2 (6 bases). This CDR3 comprises 13 residues. Germline V gene data show CDR1 as SGHVS and CDR2 as FNYEAQ. V dropped 8 bases and J dropped 1 base, with 11 bases sitting between them. The CDR3 DNA reads TGTGCCAGCGTCGACGGGGGCCAAGAGACCCAGTACTTC. Its translation: CASVDGGQETQYF.

This clonotype has just a few counts. V is TRBV7-2 and J is TRBJ2-1; 7 bases are a match to TRBD2. From germline, CDR1 is SGHTA and CDR2 FQGNSA. The trim removed 1 base at V and 7 bases at J, leaving 10 bases unmatched. The CDR3 has 16 residues. As DNA, the CDR3 is TGTGCCAGCAGCTTAGGGGGTCTGGGAGGGCGTAATGAGCAGTTCTTC. It specifies CASSLGGLGGRNEQFF.

The chain couples TRBV24-1 to TRBJ2-3, with D tentatively TRBD2 (5 bases). V was pared by 2 bases and J by 8 bases, with 10 bases between. The V gene's germline CDR1 is KGHDR and CDR2 SFDVKD. The CDR3 runs to 13 residues. CDR3: CATSDSFRGTQYF. CDR3 nucleotides: TGTGCCACCAGTGATTCGTTTCGGGGTACGCAGTATTTT.

The rearrangement joins TRBV12-3 or TRBV12-4 to TRBJ2-3; TRBD2 agrees at 8 bases. The CDR3 extends over 14 amino acids. J was trimmed by 7 bases and V by 8 bases; bases with no gene match: 11. CDR3 nucleotide sequence: TGTGCCAGCGGAATGACGCGGGGGGCGAATACGCAGTATTTT. Translating gives CASGMTRGANTQYF.

The J gene is TRBJ2-7, the V gene TRBV18, with 9 bases aligning to TRBD1. This CDR3 region has 14 residues. Germline assignment: CDR1 KGHSH and CDR2 LQKENI. Trimming cost V 4 bases and J 7 bases; bases outside gene matches: 8. The CDR3 sequence: CASSRTGDFGEQYF. The DNA of the CDR3 is TGTGCCAGCTCACGGACAGGGGACTTCGGTGAGCAGTACTTC. The entire variable domain, with the rest obtained from reference TRBV18 and TRBJ2-7, is as follows: NAGVMQNPRHLVRRRGQEARLRCSPMKGHSHVYWYRQLPEEGLKFMVYLQKENIIDESGMPKERFSAEFPKEGPSILRIQQVVRGDSAAYFCASSRTGDFGEQYFGPGTRLTVT.

Only a few counts were recorded for this clonotype. This sequence joins TRBV27 and TRBJ2-7; D might be TRBD2 (5 bases). This CDR3 has 16 amino acids. V dropped 3 bases and J dropped 3 bases, with 18 bases sitting between them. Germline CDR1 MNHEY, CDR2 SMNVEV (reference sequence). CDR3 coding DNA: TGTGCCAGCAGTTTTACCCCCTTGGCTAGCAGCTACGAGCAGTACTTC. Translation: CASSFTPLASSYEQYF.

This clonotype was picked up a small number of times. This chain uses TRBV7-9 with TRBJ2-3; 8 bases are a match to TRBD2. The germline gives CDR1 SEHNR, CDR2 FQNEAQ (reference sequence). The CDR3 covers 16 residues. V dropped 5 bases and J dropped 0; count of bases not matched to a gene: 7. CDR3 sequence reads: CASSAGLAESTDTQYF. The CDR3 DNA is TGTGCCAGCAGCGCCGGACTAGCAGAGAGCACAGATACGCAGTATTTT. Full variable domain (missing parts from reference TRBV7-9 and TRBJ2-3): DTGVSQNPRHKITKRGQNVTFRCDPISEHNRLYWYRQTLGQGPEFLTYFQNEAQLEKSRLLSDRFSAERPKGSFSTLEIQRTEQGDSAMYLCASSAGLAESTDTQYFGPGTRLTVL.

This clonotype was found a few times. The genes are TRBV4-2 and TRBJ2-7; D gene unclear. Trimming removed 1 base from V and 2 bases from J, with 12 bases in between. This CDR3 spans 15 amino acids. CDR1 LGHNA and CDR2 YNFKEQ come from the germline V gene. The CDR3 DNA is TGTGCCAGCAGCCAAGGGGCCGGCTACCCCTACGAGCAGTACTTC. It encodes CASSQGAGYPYEQYF.

This clonotype was detected only a few times. The V call is TRBV19, the J call TRBJ2-7, with 8 positions matching TRBD2. This CDR3 is built from 14 residues. Germline trimming cut 6 bases from V and 5 bases from J; bases unmatched to any gene: 9. Germline V gives CDR1 LNHDA, CDR2 SQIVND (reference sequence). The CDR3 DNA is TGTGCCAGTAGGCAGCCCGGGGGGGCTGACGAGCAGTACTTC. This gives the protein CASRQPGGADEQYF. The full variable domain, rest sourced from reference TRBV19 and TRBJ2-7, is DGGITQSPKYLFRKEGQNVTLSCEQNLNHDAMYWYRQDPGQGLRLIYYSQIVNDFQKGDIAEGYSVSREKKESFPLTVTSAQKNPTAFYLCASRQPGGADEQYFGPGTRLTVT.

This clonotype was counted at least ten times. The chain employs TRBV9 and TRBJ2-3, with 8 bases identical to TRBD1. The CDR3 length is 15 residues. V dropped 0 bases and J dropped 6; count of bases not matched to a gene: 6. CDR1 SGDLS and CDR2 YYNGEE come from the germline V gene. The chain's CDR3 is CASSVANRGVDTQYF. CDR3 in DNA: TGTGCCAGCAGCGTAGCCAACAGGGGGGTCGATACGCAGTATTTT.

This clonotype has just a few counts. The chain is built from TRBV25-1 and TRBJ2-2, with 10 bases lining up with TRBD1. Germline V lookup: CDR1 MGHDK, CDR2 SYGVNS. This CDR3 spans 14 amino acids. V gave up 4 bases and J gave up 5 bases; unmatched junction bases: 1. This CDR3 reads CASSGGQGTGELFF. In DNA form, the CDR3 reads TGTGCCAGCAGTGGGGGACAGGGGACCGGGGAGCTGTTTTTT.

The chain employs TRBV12-3 or TRBV12-4 and TRBJ2-1, with TRBD2 matching over 7 bases. The CDR3 has 15 residues. Losses at the gene ends were 5 bases for V and 7 bases for J; bases not matched to a gene: 11. CDR3 sequence: CASSRLARGRNEQFF. The CDR3 coding sequence is TGTGCCAGCAGTCGACTAGCCCGGGGAAGGAATGAGCAGTTCTTC.

This CDR3 reads CASSEEGLLGSPLHF. The CDR3, as DNA: TGTGCCAGCAGTGAAGAGGGCCTCCTAGGGTCACCCCTCCACTTT. The chain couples TRBV6-1 to TRBJ1-6, with unresolved D. Trimming took off 1 base at V and 10 bases at J, with 14 bases between the two ends. Germline values: CDR1 MNHNS, CDR2 SASEGT. The CDR3 contains 15 residues.

This sequence joins TRBV5-1 and TRBJ1-3; no reliable D call. CDR1 is SGHRS, CDR2 YFSETQ, per germline. This CDR3 comprises 15 residues. V was clipped by 4 bases and J by 2 bases, with 13 bases between them. CDR3 DNA: TGCGCCAGCAGCCTGGGGATTGTCGCTGGAAACACCATATATTTT. Translating it yields CASSLGIVAGNTIYF.

This clonotype was counted once. This chain links TRBV12-3 or TRBV12-4 with TRBJ2-7; 10 bases line up with TRBD1. The junction had 12 bases not matched to a gene; V was cut back by 6 bases and J by 1 base. The CDR3 length is 17 residues. The CDR3 DNA sequence: TGTGCCAGCAGGAGTGCCTTTCCGGGACAGGGGTCCTACGAGCAGTACTTC. Amino acid sequence: CASRSAFPGQGSYEQYF.

This clonotype was picked up many times. The DNA of the CDR3 is TGCAGCGTTGTCGCCTCTAGGCGGATAGCGACCGGGGAGCTGTTTTTT. Translation: CSVVASRRIATGELFF. This rearrangement joins TRBV29-1 to TRBJ2-2; D perhaps matches TRBD2 (5 bases). CDR1 SQVTM and CDR2 ANQGSEA come from the germline V gene. The CDR3 sequence is 16 residues long. Between the trimmed V and J ends, which lost 4 bases and 5 bases, there was a span of 20 bases.

V and J are TRBV6-1 and TRBJ1-5; unclear D gene. Germline lookup yields CDR1 MNHNS and CDR2 SASEGT. Trimming took 2 bases from V and 6 from J, leaving 8 bases between them. There are 13 residues in the CDR3. This CDR3 reads CASSEREVQPQHF. The DNA for the CDR3 is TGTGCCAGCAGTGAAAGGGAGGTTCAGCCCCAGCATTTT.

This clonotype occurred a few times. DNA of the CDR3: TGTGCCAGCAGCCGAGGGGACAGACAGCCCCAGCATTTT. Its protein is CASSRGDRQPQHF. The J gene is TRBJ1-5, the V gene TRBV3-1, with TRBD1 identical over 7 bases. The CDR3 extends over 13 amino acids. V was clipped by 4 bases and J by 7 bases; unmatched bases: 4. Germline loops: CDR1 LGHDT, CDR2 YNNKEL (reference sequence).

This clonotype was detected a few times. This chain connects TRBV12-5 to TRBJ2-1; D is perhaps TRBD2 (6 bases). V lost 6 bases to trimming and J lost 6 bases, with 21 bases between them. Germline loops: CDR1 LGHNT, CDR2 FRNRAP. The CDR3 runs 16 residues. The CDR3 is CASGFSSGLVINEQFF. Here the CDR3 DNA reads TGTGCTAGTGGCTTCTCAAGCGGGTTGGTTATCAATGAGCAGTTCTTC.

CDR3 in DNA: TGTGCCAGCAGTGAGGGGACAGGCTCTAATTCACCCCTCCACTTT. This encodes CASSEGTGSNSPLHF. This chain links TRBV2 with TRBJ1-6; TRBD1 agrees at 8 bases. V dropped 3 bases and J dropped 6; count of bases not matched to a gene: 4. CDR3 length: 15 amino acids. Per the germline V gene, CDR1 is SNHLY and CDR2 is FYNNEI. The whole variable domain, filled in from reference TRBV2 and TRBJ1-6, reads EPEVTQTPSHQVTQMGQEVILRCVPISNHLYFYWYRQILGQKVEFLVSFYNNEISEKSEIFDDQFSVERPDGSNFTLKIRSTKLEDSAMYFCASSEGTGSNSPLHFGNGTRLTVT.

This clonotype turned up a few times. The chain combines TRBV3-1 with TRBJ1-4, with no clear D. Germline V CDR1 and CDR2: LGHDT, YNNKEL (reference sequence). The CDR3 extends over 12 amino acids. Trimming took off 0 bases at V and 10 bases at J, with 6 bases between the two ends. As DNA, the CDR3 is TGTGCCAGCAGCCAAGAAGGTGGAAAACTGTTTTTT. Residues: CASSQEGGKLFF.

The J gene is TRBJ2-3, the V gene TRBV20-1; D gene ambiguous. The CDR3 runs to 13 residues. Germline CDR1 DFQATT, CDR2 SNEGSKA (reference sequence). Trimming cost V 3 bases and J 4 bases, with 11 bases left between them. The chain's CDR3 is CSASEGPADTQYF. The CDR3 DNA reads TGCAGTGCTAGTGAAGGCCCAGCAGATACGCAGTATTTT.

The V and J genes are TRBV18 and TRBJ2-7; 7 nucleotides agree with TRBD2. Trimming removed 0 bases from V and 5 bases from J; junction bases left unmatched: 13. Germline CDR1 and CDR2: KGHSH and LQKENI. The CDR3 is 17 residues long. DNA of the CDR3: TGTGCCAGCTCACCACCGTTAGGGGAAGGCGGGAGTAACGAGCAGTACTTC. Residues: CASSPPLGEGGSNEQYF.

The chain uses TRBV7-2 and TRBJ2-5; the match to TRBD2 covers 8 bases. This CDR3 has 16 residues. V gave up 4 bases and J gave up 2 bases; unmatched junction bases: 9. CDR1 is SGHTA, CDR2 FQGNSA, per germline. CDR3: CASSSRRRGGQETQYF. In nucleotides, the CDR3 is TGTGCCAGCAGCTCCCGTCGACGGGGGGGTCAAGAGACCCAGTACTTC.

There are a few counts of this clonotype. CDR3: CASSQTARNYGYTF. CDR3 DNA sequence: TGTGCCAGCAGCCAGACAGCCCGTAACTATGGCTACACCTTC. The chain links TRBV27 to TRBJ1-2; the D gene is possibly TRBD1 (5 bases). The CDR3 has 14 residues. V gave up 6 bases and J gave up 1 base, with 12 bases separating them. Germline V CDR1 and CDR2: MNHEY, SMNVEV (reference sequence).

This clonotype was recorded a few times. J is TRBJ1-6 and V is TRBV27, with D maybe TRBD1 (6 bases). CDR3 length: 16 residues. CDR1 and CDR2 from the germline V gene are MNHEY and SMNVEV (reference sequence). Trimming removed 4 bases at V and 7 bases at J, with 17 bases between. CDR3 sequence: CASSSTGPGNNSPLHF. The CDR3 DNA reads TGTGCCAGCAGTTCTACAGGGCCTGGGAACAATTCACCCCTCCACTTT.

The V gene is TRBV6-4, the J gene TRBJ2-1, with D possibly being TRBD1 (6 bases). V was cut by 4 bases and J by 9 bases, with 10 bases left in between. The length of the CDR3 is 12 residues. Germline CDR1 and CDR2: MRHNA and SNTAGT. The CDR3 region has the DNA TGTGCCAGCAGTGCAGGGGAAGGTGAGCAGTTCTTC. It yields the protein CASSAGEGEQFF.

The table lists this clonotype with a few counts. J is TRBJ2-2 and V is TRBV5-6; TRBD1 or TRBD2 may be the D gene (5 bases each). The CDR3 spans 15 residues. Germline values: CDR1 SGHDT, CDR2 YYEEEE. Between the trimmed V and J ends, which lost 2 bases and 0 bases, there was a span of 8 bases. The CDR3 region is CASSFRGANTGELFF. DNA of the CDR3: TGTGCCAGCAGCTTTCGAGGGGCGAACACCGGGGAGCTGTTTTTT.

The chain links TRBV29-1 to TRBJ2-3; 13 bases map to TRBD2. There are 14 residues in the CDR3. With 8 bases clipped from V and 4 bases from J, the junction kept 6 bases outside the gene matches. Germline lookup yields CDR1 SQVTM and CDR2 ANQGSEA. The chain's CDR3 is CSITGTSGADTQYF. In DNA form, the CDR3 reads TGCAGCATCACCGGGACTAGCGGGGCAGATACGCAGTATTTT.

The chain has TRBV9 and TRBJ2-7; 9 nucleotides line up with TRBD1. The CDR3 has 14 amino acids. V shed 2 bases, J shed 5 bases, and the junction held 5 bases outside the gene matches. Looked up from germline, CDR1 is SGDLS and CDR2 is YYNGEE. CDR3 in amino acids: CASSVRDRVDEQYF. The DNA of the CDR3 is TGTGCCAGCAGCGTCCGGGACAGGGTTGACGAGCAGTACTTC.